This T cell receptor beta chain comes out of a study of T cells in Graves' hyperthyroidism and ophthalmopathy. Study-wide background: It was at initial diagnosis, before any treatment, that peripheral blood was collected.

Regions amplified from RNA transcripts were the TCR beta CDR3 regions. TCR CDR3 underwent first-round RT-PCR with the HTBI primer set. TCRdb passed the multiplex PCR reads through MiXCR, listing each CDR3 protein once. Here the sample spans around 580,000 distinct CDR3 sequences, approximately 16% being singletons. This clonotype occurred a few times. This CDR3 has 20 residues. Germline values: CDR1 MNHEY, CDR2 SVGEGT. Losses at the gene ends were 0 bases for V and 6 bases for J; bases not matched to a gene: 18. Sequenced: blood. This clonotype was sampled from a woman aged 18 to 35 with Graves' hyperthyroidism. The J gene is TRBJ2-1, the V gene TRBV6-2 or TRBV6-3, with 9 bases matching TRBD1. The CDR3 coding sequence is TGTGCCAGCAGTTACTCCTGGGACAGGGAAAAGGTGTTTAGGGTCAATGAGCAGTTCTTC. This encodes CASSYSWDREKVFRVNEQFF.